The rows below give T cell receptor beta chains drawn from one sample of a study of cytomegalovirus exposure and HLA in healthy donors. Clones were read by immunoSEQ multiplex PCR, and TCRdb kept only the in-frame ones, dropping some. The sample shows about 110,000 clones, 80% of them seen only once. The sample was PBMCs. These receptors came from a young man in good health and CMV-seropositive. CDR3s include the opening cysteine and the closing phenylalanine or tryptophan. D genes are given only for firm matches. Expanded clones get a size class; other rows say once, few or many, or leave the size out.

v_call	d_call	j_call	clone_size	cdr3_nt	cdr3_aa
TRBV5-1	TRBD1	TRBJ2-3	once	TGCGCCAGCAGCCTCAGGACAGGGGGCTCCTCAGGTACGCAGTATTTT	CASSLRTGGSSGTQYF
TRBV7-9	TRBD1	TRBJ2-5	NA	TGTGCCAGCAGCTTTCAGGGGGCAGAGACCCAGTACTTC	CASSFQGAETQYF
TRBV18	TRBD2	TRBJ2-3	NA	TGTGCCAGCTCACCTGCTGGGCTAGCGGGGAACACAGATACGCAGTATTTT	CASSPAGLAGNTDTQYF
TRBV5-5	TRBD2	TRBJ2-6	NA	TGTGCCAGCAGCCCCGGGGGGGGCTCTGGGGCCAACGTCCTGACTTTC	CASSPGGGSGANVLTF
TRBV11-2	TRBD1	TRBJ1-2	NA	TGTGCCAGCAGCACATCAGGGGGAAGTCTTTCGGGTGGCTACACCTTC	CASSTSGGSLSGGYTF
TRBV28	TRBD2	TRBJ2-2	NA	TGTGCCAGCAGGACACTAGCGGTACAAGAAAACCCCAACACCGGGGAGCTGTTTTTT	CASRTLAVQENPNTGELFF
TRBV5-6	NA	TRBJ2-1	NA	TGTGCCAGCAGACCGGGGGACCCCTACAATGAGCAGTTCTTC	CASRPGDPYNEQFF
TRBV4-2	TRBD2	TRBJ2-1	NA	TGTGCCAGCAGCCAAGAGCCCAGTGTAGCGGGGGGTCATCGGCAGTTCTTC	CASSQEPSVAGGHRQFF
TRBV2	NA	TRBJ1-1	NA	TGTGCCAGCAGAGAGGGAGAGGGGAACACTGAAGCTTTCTTT	CASREGEGNTEAFF
TRBV7-9	NA	TRBJ1-5	NA	TGTGCCAGCAGCTTAGCCACAGGGCCGGGGAATCAGCCCCAGCATTTT	CASSLATGPGNQPQHF
TRBV7-9	TRBD1	TRBJ1-3	NA	TGTGCCAGCAGCTTAGGTACAGGGGCTGGAAACACCATATATTTT	CASSLGTGAGNTIYF
TRBV5-1	TRBD1	TRBJ2-2	NA	TGCGCCAGCAGCTTAGAGGGACAGGGGATTGGGAACACCGGGGAGCTGTTTTTT	CASSLEGQGIGNTGELFF
TRBV6-4	TRBD2	TRBJ2-3	NA	TGTGCCAGCAGTCTTTCTAGCGGGGGCACAGATACGCAGTATTTT	CASSLSSGGTDTQYF
TRBV29-1	NA	TRBJ1-2	NA	TGCAGCGTTGTAGGGGGAAGGGATGGCTACACCTTC	CSVVGGRDGYTF
TRBV19	NA	TRBJ2-7	NA	TGTGCCAGTAGTATAGTGGCGGGTTACGAGCAGTACTTC	CASSIVAGYEQYF
TRBV13	TRBD1	TRBJ1-2	NA	TGTGCCAGCAGCTCCCGACAGGGGCACTATGGCTACACCTTC	CASSSRQGHYGYTF
TRBV5-1	NA	TRBJ1-4	NA	TGCGCCAGCAGCTTGGGAGACGGGGGAAGTATTGAAAAACTGTTTTTT	CASSLGDGGSIEKLFF
TRBV12-5	NA	TRBJ1-1	NA	TGTGCTAGTGGACCAGAACTGAACACTGAAGCTTTCTTT	CASGPELNTEAFF
TRBV4-1	NA	TRBJ2-7	NA	TGCGCCAGCAGCCAACCCACCTCAGGGTTAGCCTACGAGCAGTACTTC	CASSQPTSGLAYEQYF
TRBV7-9	NA	TRBJ2-7	NA	TGTGCCAGCAGCCACGGAGAGGCGGAGGGAGAGCAGTACTTC	CASSHGEAEGEQYF
TRBV5-1	NA	TRBJ1-6	few	TGCGCCAGCAAATACCAGGGGACGCATCATAATTCACCCCTCCACTTT	CASKYQGTHHNSPLHF
TRBV28	TRBD1	TRBJ1-5	NA	TGTGCCAGCAGAGAGGGACAGAGTAGCAATCAGCCCCAGCATTTT	CASREGQSSNQPQHF
TRBV7-8	NA	TRBJ2-7	NA	TGTGCCAGCAGCTTTAAAGGGACACCCGTCGAGCAGTACTTC	CASSFKGTPVEQYF
TRBV19	TRBD1	TRBJ2-4	NA	TGTGCCAGTAGTAAAAACAGGGGGAATTTAGCCAAAAACATTCAGTACTTC	CASSKNRGNLAKNIQYF
TRBV19	NA	TRBJ2-5	NA	TGTGCCAGTAGTGTCAGGGGGGACCAAGAGACCCAGTACTTC	CASSVRGDQETQYF
TRBV20-1	NA	TRBJ1-1	NA	TGCAGTGCTAGCATGACCGTAGGGGGTTTCTTT	CSASMTVGGFF